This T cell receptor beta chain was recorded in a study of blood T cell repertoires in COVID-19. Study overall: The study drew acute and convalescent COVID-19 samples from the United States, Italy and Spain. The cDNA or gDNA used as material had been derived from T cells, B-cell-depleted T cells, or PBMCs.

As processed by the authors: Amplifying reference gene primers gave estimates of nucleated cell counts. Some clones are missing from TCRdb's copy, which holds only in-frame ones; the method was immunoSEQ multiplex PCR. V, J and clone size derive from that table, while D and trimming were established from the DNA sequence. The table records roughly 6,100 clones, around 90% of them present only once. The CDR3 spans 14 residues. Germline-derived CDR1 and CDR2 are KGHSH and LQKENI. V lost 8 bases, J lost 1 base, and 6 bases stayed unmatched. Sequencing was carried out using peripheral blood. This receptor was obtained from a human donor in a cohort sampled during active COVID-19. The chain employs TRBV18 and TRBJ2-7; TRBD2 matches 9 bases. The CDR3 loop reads CASTSLAGSYEQYF. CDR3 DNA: TGTGCCAGCACGTCACTAGCGGGTTCCTACGAGCAGTACTTC.